Presented here are 21 T cell receptor beta chains from one specimen sequenced in a study of T cells in Graves' hyperthyroidism and ophthalmopathy. RNA transcripts served as the template for amplifying TCR beta CDR3 regions. The TCR CDR3 was amplified in a first-round RT-PCR using the HTBI primer set. TCRdb reprocessed the multiplex PCR reads via MiXCR and lists one record per CDR3 protein. Among 700,000 or so distinct CDR3 sequences, around 15% were seen once, and the ten largest hold approximately 8.4%. Sequenced input: blood. Receptors were obtained from a man aged 18 to 29 with Graves' hyperthyroidism.

This clonotype was seen a handful of times. This chain links TRBV10-3 with TRBJ2-3; the D gene is possibly TRBD2 (5 bases). The CDR3 is made up of 15 amino acids. Germline V gives CDR1 ENHRY, CDR2 SYGVKD. V was shortened by 8 bases and J by 2 bases, with 17 bases between the two germline ends. The CDR3 coding sequence is TGTGCCATCCTCGGAGGAGGACGGACCACAGATACGCAGTATTTT. This translates into CAILGGGRTTDTQYF.

In its sample, this clonotype was seen many times. The chain joins TRBV27 to TRBJ2-7; 7 bases line up with TRBD2. The CDR3 has 15 residues. CDR1 is MNHEY and CDR2 is SMNVEV in the germline V gene (reference sequence). Unmatched junction bases numbered 11, after V lost 3 bases and J lost 6 bases. The CDR3: CASSFKGGRGSEQYF. Here the CDR3 DNA reads TGTGCCAGCAGTTTTAAAGGCGGGAGAGGATCCGAGCAGTACTTC.

The CDR3 region has the DNA TGTGCCAGCAGCTTAAGGGTGATATCCTCCGGGGAGCTGTTTTTT. This gives the protein CASSLRVISSGELFF. The chain links TRBV11-2 to TRBJ2-2, with no clear D. Germline V gene sequence: CDR1 SGHAT, CDR2 FQNNGV. The CDR3 length is 15 residues. V lost 2 bases to trimming and J lost 6 bases, with 13 bases between them.

This rearrangement joins TRBV11-3 to TRBJ2-2; 7 nucleotides agree with TRBD2. V dropped 4 bases and J dropped 6; count of bases not matched to a gene: 11. Germline V CDR1 and CDR2: SGHNT, YENEEA. The CDR3 consists of 16 residues. CDR3 DNA: TGTGCCAGCAGCTCGAGGACTAGTCCGTCCGCCGGGGAGCTGTTTTTT. Amino acid sequence: CASSSRTSPSAGELFF. The full variable domain, rest sourced from reference TRBV11-3 and TRBJ2-2, is EAGVVQSPRYKIIEKKQPVAFWCNPISGHNTLYWYLQNLGQGPELLIRYENEEAVDDSQLPKDRFSAERLKGVDSTLKIQPAELGDSAVYLCASSSRTSPSAGELFFGEGSRLTVL.

This clonotype was observed many times. The chain employs TRBV2 and TRBJ2-7; the D gene is possibly TRBD1 (6 bases). The length of the CDR3 is 14 residues. V lost 6 bases and J lost 2, with 14 bases in between. Germline CDR1 SNHLY, CDR2 FYNNEI. CDR3 region: CASSGRDKTYEQYF. In nucleotides, the CDR3 is TGTGCCAGCAGCGGACGGGACAAGACCTACGAGCAGTACTTC.

J is TRBJ1-6 and V is TRBV5-1; D gene uncertain. The CDR3 has 14 amino acids. The V end was cut by 1 base, the J end by 7 bases, with 9 bases between. Germline assignment: CDR1 SGHRS and CDR2 YFSETQ. CDR3 loop: CASSLTSPNSPLHF. The CDR3 bases are TGCGCCAGCAGCTTGACATCACCGAATTCACCCCTCCACTTT.

V usage is TRBV28 and J usage is TRBJ1-2, with D maybe TRBD1 (5 bases). CDR3 size: 15 residues. Per the germline V gene, CDR1 is MDHEN and CDR2 is SYDVKM. V was cut by 6 bases and J by 1 base, with 15 bases left in between. The CDR3 spells CASSWSGGNNYGYTF. The CDR3 region has the DNA TGTGCCAGCAGCTGGTCCGGGGGGAATAACTATGGCTACACCTTC.

This clonotype was found many times. The chain couples TRBV20-1 to TRBJ2-1; D gene uncertain. CDR1 and CDR2 (germline): DFQATT, SNEGSKA (reference sequence). The CDR3 runs 16 residues. V was shortened by 5 bases and J by 0 bases, with 17 bases between the two germline ends. The CDR3 region is CSAAPTARSSYNEQFF. The CDR3 DNA reads TGCAGTGCTGCCCCCACAGCGCGAAGCTCCTACAATGAGCAGTTCTTC.

This clonotype was detected ten times or more. The rearrangement links TRBV2 to TRBJ1-4, with a tentative D call TRBD1 (5 bases). CDR1 and CDR2 (germline): SNHLY, FYNNEI. The CDR3 is 13 residues long. Trimming removed 1 base from V and 7 bases from J, with 7 bases in between. For the CDR3, the DNA is TGTGCCAGCAGTGAAGGAGGGACTGAAAAACTGTTTTTT. Translation gives CASSEGGTEKLFF.

The chain employs TRBV7-9 and TRBJ2-2; perhaps TRBD1 as D (5 bases). The CDR3 sequence is 14 residues long. V was trimmed by 2 bases and J by 8 bases, leaving 12 bases between them. Per germline, CDR1 SEHNR and CDR2 FQNEAQ (reference sequence). This CDR3 reads CASSLYSGSGELFF. Here the CDR3 DNA reads TGTGCCAGCAGCTTATACTCAGGGTCGGGGGAGCTGTTTTTT.

The sample holds a few counts of this clonotype. The genes are TRBV19 and TRBJ2-5, with 10 bases identical to TRBD1. CDR1 is LNHDA, CDR2 SQIVND, per germline (reference sequence). V dropped 3 bases and J dropped 3; count of bases not matched to a gene: 1. This CDR3 region has 14 residues. The CDR3 region has the DNA TGTGCCAGTAGTATCGGGACAGGGGAAGAGACCCAGTACTTC. This sequence encodes CASSIGTGEETQYF.

The genes are TRBV6-5 and TRBJ2-1, with 12 bases matching TRBD2. Per the germline V gene, CDR1 is MNHEY and CDR2 is SVGAGI. CDR3 length: 18 residues. The J segment lost 7 bases and the V segment lost 2 bases, leaving 12 bases of the junction unmatched. The CDR3: CASSYETSGRSTGNEQFF. Here the CDR3 DNA reads TGTGCCAGCAGTTACGAGACTAGCGGGAGATCAACGGGGAATGAGCAGTTCTTC.

The sample holds many counts of this clonotype. The chain combines TRBV12-3 or TRBV12-4 with TRBJ2-3; 9 positions agree with TRBD2. After removal of 6 bases from V and 4 bases from J, the junction contained 8 bases not matched to a gene. CDR3 length equals 15 residues. CDR3: CASRSRTSEADTQYF. As DNA, the CDR3 is TGTGCCAGCAGATCTAGGACTAGCGAGGCAGATACGCAGTATTTT.

On this clonotype itself: Germline is not matched at one junction end, which may reflect a read error. The chain carries TRBV5-1 and TRBJ2-3; D not certain. Germline V gives CDR1 SGHRS, CDR2 YFSETQ. CDR3 length equals 12 residues. The CDR3 region is CASSQTTDMQYF. In DNA form, the CDR3 reads TGCGCCAGCAGCCAAACCACAGATATGCAGTATTTT.

The chain recombines TRBV28 with TRBJ2-7, with a weak D call TRBD2 (5 bases). V was pared by 4 bases and J by 1 base, with 14 bases between. The CDR3 has 15 residues. CDR1 and CDR2 from the germline V gene are MDHEN and SYDVKM. The CDR3: CASSSQRAHSYEQYF. DNA for the CDR3: TGTGCCAGCAGTTCGCAGAGGGCGCATTCCTACGAGCAGTACTTC.

This clonotype was counted a few times. The junction and the germline gene differ at one end; a read error may be behind it. The chain recombines TRBV20-1 with TRBJ2-5, with 7 bases identical to TRBD2. Germline CDR1 reads DFQATT; CDR2 reads SNEGSKA (reference sequence). This CDR3 has 14 amino acids. The chain's CDR3 is CGARTARLAETQYF. In nucleotides, the CDR3 is TGCGGTGCTAGGACCGCCAGACTAGCAGAGACCCAGTACTTC.

The chain employs TRBV7-6 and TRBJ2-7; D unresolved. Germline V gene lookup returns CDR1 SGHVS and CDR2 FNYEAQ. Between the trimmed V and J ends, which lost 3 bases and 0 bases, there was a span of 12 bases. The CDR3 contains 15 residues. CDR3 DNA sequence: TGTGCCAGCAGCTTGTACTTCACGAGCTCCTACGAGCAGTACTTC. This gives the protein CASSLYFTSSYEQYF.

This clonotype came up a few times. The V call is TRBV30, the J call TRBJ1-1; 8 positions match TRBD1. Germline V gene data show CDR1 as GTSNPN and CDR2 as SVGIG (reference sequence). The CDR3 is 13 residues long. After removal of 3 bases from V and 3 bases from J, the junction contained 3 bases not matched to a gene. The CDR3 bases are TGTGCCTGGAGACCGACAGGGGACACTGAAGCTTTCTTT. Translation gives CAWRPTGDTEAFF.

The J gene is TRBJ2-7, the V gene TRBV5-5; possibly TRBD2 for D (5 bases). V was clipped by 4 bases and J by 5 bases, with 16 bases between them. This CDR3 is built from 14 residues. The V gene's germline CDR1 is SGHKS and CDR2 YYEKEE (reference sequence). The CDR3 sequence: CASSKTGVSNEQYF. The CDR3 DNA is TGTGCCAGCAGCAAAACCGGGGTGAGCAACGAGCAGTACTTC.

This clonotype was observed many times. The V gene is TRBV28, the J gene TRBJ2-3; 11 bases agree with TRBD2. The CDR3 is made up of 17 amino acids. V dropped 3 bases and J dropped 5; count of bases not matched to a gene: 10. From germline, CDR1 is MDHEN and CDR2 SYDVKM. CDR3 protein: CASSFAGLAVREDTQYF. Written as DNA, the CDR3 is TGTGCCAGCAGTTTCGCGGGACTAGCGGTAAGGGAAGATACGCAGTATTTT.

This clonotype occurred many times. J is TRBJ2-5 and V is TRBV30, with D possibly matching TRBD1 (6 bases). The CDR3 consists of 14 residues. Germline loops: CDR1 GTSNPN, CDR2 SVGIG (reference sequence). The V end was cut by 5 bases, the J end by 4 bases, with 17 bases between. The CDR3 is CAWGSRGQGETQYF. The CDR3 DNA reads as TGTGCCTGGGGGAGCAGGGGCCAGGGAGAGACCCAGTACTTC.